Listed below are T cell receptor beta chains from one sample, sequenced in a study of cytomegalovirus exposure and HLA in healthy donors. Only in-frame clones appear in the TCRdb table, and some are missing; sequencing was by immunoSEQ multiplex PCR. The sample carries 300,000 or so clones, just under 85% recorded once. What was sequenced was PBMCs. The receptors here all came from a woman in her 40s in good health and CMV-seropositive. The CDR3 runs from the conserved cysteine through the conserved F or W. The D gene is left open where the match is weak. Not all rows give a size; the values are once, few, many and, for expanded clones, a class.

.,TRBD1,TRBJ2-7,TRBV29-1,CSVAKGQGYEQYF,TGCAGCGTGGCAAAGGGACAGGGCTACGAGCAGTACTTC
.,.,TRBJ2-5,TRBV15,CATSREGGSETQYF,TGTGCCACCAGCAGAGAAGGGGGTTCGGAGACCCAGTACTTC
.,TRBD1,TRBJ2-7,TRBV6-5,CASSRTGPIYEQYF,TGTGCCAGCAGTCGGACAGGACCAATCTACGAGCAGTACTTC
.,.,TRBJ1-2,TRBV9,CASSPDTNRPYGYTF,TGTGCCAGCAGCCCCGACACGAACCGACCCTATGGCTACACCTTC
.,.,TRBJ1-3,TRBV28,CASSFQAVPSGNTIYF,TGTGCCAGCAGTTTTCAGGCAGTACCCTCTGGAAACACCATATATTTT
.,TRBD1,TRBJ1-5,TRBV5-6,CASSLGDSYQPQHF,TGTGCCAGCAGCTTGGGGGACAGCTATCAGCCCCAGCATTTT
few,TRBD2,TRBJ2-2,TRBV6-5,CASSRDYVGAGELFF,TGTGCCAGCAGTCGGGACTACGTTGGGGCCGGGGAGCTGTTTTTT
few,.,TRBJ2-5,TRBV7-9,CASSSELARETQYF,TGTGCCAGCAGCTCCGAGCTAGCGAGGGAGACCCAGTACTTC
.,.,TRBJ2-2,TRBV30,CAWSRGYGELFF,TGTGCCTGGAGTAGGGGGTACGGGGAGCTGTTTTTT
.,.,TRBJ2-7,TRBV6-5,CASSYSLGGYEQYF,TGTGCCAGCAGTTACTCCCTCGGGGGCTACGAGCAGTACTTC
.,TRBD1,TRBJ2-2,TRBV6-4,CASSERTGSGELFF,TGTGCCAGCAGTGAAAGGACAGGGAGCGGGGAGCTGTTTTTT
.,.,TRBJ2-3,TRBV5-4,CASRTSRNTDTQYF,TGTGCCAGCCGCACTAGCAGGAACACAGATACGCAGTATTTT
.,.,TRBJ1-1,TRBV18,CASSPRANTEAFF,TGTGCCAGCTCACCACGGGCGAACACTGAAGCTTTCTTT
.,.,TRBJ2-1,TRBV5-4,CASSRTRWDEQFF,TGTGCCAGCAGCCGAACCAGGTGGGATGAGCAGTTCTTC
.,.,TRBJ2-7,TRBV6-5,CASSYVLSGFIVEQYF,TGTGCCAGCAGTTACGTACTCAGCGGTTTCATAGTTGAGCAGTACTTC
.,TRBD2,TRBJ2-1,TRBV10-2,CASSTPLAGAITYNEQFF,TGCGCCAGCAGCACTCCCCTAGCGGGAGCGATCACCTACAATGAGCAGTTCTTC
few,TRBD1,TRBJ1-5,TRBV6-6,CASRDTQGDQPQHF,TGTGCCAGCAGGGATACACAGGGGGATCAGCCCCAGCATTTT
.,TRBD1,TRBJ1-3,TRBV7-2,CASSPTGGSGNTIYF,TGTGCCAGCAGCCCGACAGGGGGGTCCGGAAACACCATATATTTT
few,.,TRBJ2-3,TRBV6-5,CASSFLQGTDTQYF,TGTGCCAGCAGTTTCCTACAGGGTACAGATACGCAGTATTTT
few,TRBD2,TRBJ2-7,TRBV14,CASSQDRGGFRQYF,TGTGCCAGCAGCCAAGATCGGGGGGGGTTTAGGCAGTACTTC
.,TRBD1,TRBJ1-1,TRBV10-3,CAISRDRGNTEAFF,TGTGCCATCAGCCGAGACAGGGGGAACACTGAAGCTTTCTTT
.,.,TRBJ2-7,TRBV7-6,CASSPQGPTYEQYF,TGTGCCAGCAGCCCTCAGGGGCCTACCTACGAGCAGTACTTC
.,.,TRBJ1-2,TRBV5-6,CASSQHPGQGGYGYTF,TGTGCCAGCAGCCAACACCCGGGCCAAGGGGGCTATGGCTACACCTTC
.,.,TRBJ2-2,TRBV14,CASSHIPSANTGELFF,TGTGCCAGCAGCCATATCCCCTCCGCGAACACCGGGGAGCTGTTTTTT
.,.,TRBJ2-4,TRBV30,CAWRASGPAQYF,TGTGCCTGGAGAGCCAGCGGCCCTGCCCAGTACTTC
.,TRBD1,TRBJ2-3,TRBV5-1,CASSLAQGAGDTQYF,TGCGCCAGCAGCTTGGCGCAGGGGGCGGGGGATACGCAGTATTTT
.,.,TRBJ2-7,TRBV18,CASSLDTSVEQYF,TGTGCCAGCTCACTAGACACTAGTGTCGAGCAGTACTTC
.,.,TRBJ1-1,TRBV11-2,CASIRSMNTEAFF,TGTGCCAGCATCCGGTCTATGAACACTGAAGCTTTCTTT
few,TRBD1,TRBJ2-2,TRBV19,CASNDRGFTNTGELFF,TGTGCCAGTAACGACAGGGGGTTCACGAACACCGGGGAGCTGTTTTTT
few,.,TRBJ2-1,TRBV7-6,CASSLDAGAGEQFF,TGTGCCAGCAGCTTAGATGCGGGGGCTGGGGAGCAGTTCTTC
.,TRBD1,TRBJ1-5,TRBV2,CASSLGQGSFSNQPQHF,TGTGCCAGCAGTCTGGGACAGGGAAGTTTTAGCAATCAGCCCCAGCATTTT
.,.,TRBJ1-1,TRBV18,CASSPGQGNTEAFF,TGTGCCAGCTCACCGGGGCAGGGGAACACTGAAGCTTTCTTT
.,TRBD2,TRBJ2-5,TRBV4-2,CASSQGTSGSNEQYF,TGTGCCAGCAGCCAAGGGACTAGCGGGAGTAATGAGCAGTACTTC
.,TRBD2,TRBJ2-1,TRBV5-1,CASSLVGGSSYNEQFF,TGCGCCAGCAGCTTGGTCGGCGGGAGCTCCTACAATGAGCAGTTCTTC
few,.,TRBJ1-3,TRBV7-2,CASSLGGSGNTIYF,TGTGCCAGCAGCTTAGGAGGCTCTGGAAACACCATATATTTT
.,.,TRBJ2-6,TRBV28,CASTLSGANVLTF,TGTGCCAGCACCTTATCTGGGGCCAACGTCCTGACTTTC
.,TRBD1,TRBJ2-1,TRBV4-1,CASSYDKGQLYNEQFF,TGCGCCAGCAGCTACGATAAGGGACAGCTCTACAATGAGCAGTTCTTC
.,TRBD2,TRBJ2-3,TRBV6-4,CASSDPVGGVGRLTFTDTQYF,TGTGCCAGCAGTGACCCGGTCGGGGGGGTTGGGCGACTGACCTTCACAGATACGCAGTATTTT
.,.,TRBJ2-7,TRBV9,CASSPSLRGIDEQYF,TGTGCCAGCAGCCCCAGCTTAAGGGGGATCGACGAGCAGTACTTC
many,.,TRBJ2-7,TRBV5-4,CASSLDTGSYEQYF,TGTGCCAGCAGCTTGGACACAGGTTCCTACGAGCAGTACTTC
.,TRBD2,TRBJ2-7,TRBV27,CASSSRPGLNYEQYF,TGTGCCAGCAGTAGCCGACCGGGACTAAACTACGAGCAGTACTTC
.,.,TRBJ2-3,TRBV5-4,CASSQKTDTQYF,TGTGCCAGCAGCCAGAAGACAGATACGCAGTATTTT
.,.,TRBJ1-1,TRBV2,CASRAGIETEAFF,TGTGCCAGCCGCGCGGGAATAGAAACTGAAGCTTTCTTT
.,TRBD1,TRBJ2-1,TRBV10-3,CAISSGQGEQFF,TGTGCCATCAGCAGTGGACAGGGTGAGCAGTTCTTC
few,TRBD1,TRBJ1-1,TRBV6-1,CASSDPTGVNTEAFF,TGTGCCAGCAGTGACCCGACAGGGGTGAACACTGAAGCTTTCTTT
.,TRBD1,TRBJ1-1,TRBV6-5,CASSSFQTGANTEAFF,TGTGCCAGCAGTTCTTTTCAGACAGGGGCGAACACTGAAGCTTTCTTT
.,.,TRBJ2-1,TRBV20-1,CSARDAGLQFF,TGCAGTGCTAGAGATGCCGGACTCCAGTTCTTC
.,.,TRBJ1-4,TRBV19,CASSTAATNEKLFF,TGTGCCAGTAGCACAGCAGCAACTAATGAAAAACTGTTTTTT
.,.,TRBJ2-5,TRBV4-3,CASSQEGVIGETQYF,TGCGCCAGCAGCCAAGAAGGGGTTATTGGAGAGACCCAGTACTTC
.,.,TRBJ2-6,TRBV19,CASSVRSGANVLTF,TGTGCCAGTAGTGTTAGATCTGGGGCCAACGTCCTGACTTTC
.,TRBD1,TRBJ1-2,TRBV9,CASSVTGQGHGYTF,TGTGCCAGCAGCGTAACCGGACAGGGACATGGCTACACCTTC
.,TRBD1,TRBJ1-5,TRBV6-1,CASRATGGYNQPQHF,TGTGCCAGCAGGGCAACAGGGGGATACAATCAGCCCCAGCATTTT
few,TRBD1,TRBJ1-4,TRBV5-8,CASSLWQGEEKLFF,TGTGCCAGCAGCTTGTGGCAGGGGGAGGAAAAACTGTTTTTT
.,TRBD1,TRBJ1-1,TRBV7-2,CASSETGGKGEAFF,TGTGCCAGCAGCGAAACAGGGGGAAAGGGTGAAGCTTTCTTT
.,TRBD2,TRBJ2-7,TRBV5-1,CASSFKDTGTTGSYEQYF,TGCGCCAGCAGCTTCAAAGACACCGGGACTACCGGCTCCTACGAGCAGTACTTC
.,TRBD1,TRBJ1-2,TRBV5-6,CASSLVGQGADGYTF,TGTGCCAGCAGCTTGGTGGGACAGGGGGCCGATGGCTACACCTTC
.,TRBD1,TRBJ1-1,TRBV6-1,CASRTGSKGTEAFF,TGTGCCAGCAGGACAGGGTCCAAAGGCACTGAAGCTTTCTTT